These 15 T cell receptor beta chains were all obtained from the same sample, sequenced in a study of cytomegalovirus exposure and HLA in healthy donors. This PCR relied on a set of 60 Vbeta primers and 13 Jbeta primers. Only in-frame clones appear in the TCRdb table, and some are missing; sequencing was by immunoSEQ multiplex PCR. The table has around 90,000 clones, roughly 67% seen once; the top ten hold about a fifth. Sequenced: PBMCs. The receptors stem from a woman aged 45-60 years in good health and CMV-seropositive.

In this sample, this clone turned up once. The rearrangement joins TRBV2 to TRBJ2-7, with 9 bases fitting TRBD2. J gave up 4 bases and V 6 bases, and 1 base lay outside the gene matches. This CDR3 contains 12 residues. The germline V gene has CDR1 SNHLY and CDR2 FYNNEI. The CDR3 DNA reads TGTGCCAGCAGCACTAGCGGGTACGAGCAGTACTTC. Protein: CASSTSGYEQYF.

This chain uses TRBV7-2 with TRBJ2-3; tentatively, D is TRBD1 (6 bases). The CDR3 is 13 residues long. Germline V lookup: CDR1 SGHTA, CDR2 FQGNSA. The V end lost 6 bases, the J end lost 6 bases, and 13 bases lay between the germline ends. DNA for the CDR3: TGTGCCAGCAGGCAGGGGTTGGGGGATACGCAGTATTTT. Translated: CASRQGLGDTQYF.

Only a few counts were recorded for this clone. At the DNA level, this CDR3 is encoded by other sequences in the same sample as well. The chain uses TRBV27 and TRBJ1-1; D ambiguous. From germline, CDR1 is MNHEY and CDR2 SMNVEV (reference sequence). V lost 7 bases and J 0 bases, leaving 12 bases between the germline ends. The CDR3 is 14 residues long. The CDR3 nucleotides are TGTGCCAGCAATGCGGGCGGCATGAACACTGAAGCTTTCTTT. Translating it yields CASNAGGMNTEAFF.

This clone was counted only a few times. V and J are TRBV30 and TRBJ1-6, with a possible D match to TRBD1 (6 bases). From germline, CDR1 is GTSNPN and CDR2 SVGIG (reference sequence). V lost 0 bases and J 6 bases, leaving 9 bases between the germline ends. The CDR3 has 14 residues. The CDR3 loop is CAWSVQQGNSPLHF. For the CDR3, the DNA is TGTGCCTGGAGTGTTCAACAGGGTAATTCACCCCTCCACTTT.

This clone was seen only once. The chain has TRBV6-1 and TRBJ2-7; TRBD1 might be the D (5 bases). This CDR3 comprises 14 residues. With 1 base removed from V and 3 bases from J, the gap between germline ends came to 10 bases. Germline CDR1 MNHNS, CDR2 SASEGT. The CDR3: CASSEGGWRYEQYF. DNA of the CDR3: TGTGCCAGCAGTGAAGGGGGCTGGCGCTACGAGCAGTACTTC.

This clone was counted a single time. The V gene is TRBV6-1, the J gene TRBJ1-2, with 7 bases identical to TRBD1. The V gene's germline CDR1 is MNHNS and CDR2 SASEGT. This CDR3 is 14 amino acids long. The V gene end was trimmed by 4 bases and the J gene end by 4 bases; junction bases not matched to a gene: 6. The DNA for the CDR3 is TGTGCCAGCAGTGGGGCAGGGGGAGCCTATGGCTACACCTTC. Translating it yields CASSGAGGAYGYTF.

The chain has TRBV13 and TRBJ2-1, with 10 bases that match TRBD1. Germline assignment: CDR1 PRHDT and CDR2 FYEKMQ (reference sequence). The trim removed 5 bases at V and 4 bases at J, leaving 8 bases unmatched. The CDR3 loop spans 16 amino acids. CDR3 nucleotides: TGTGCCAGCAGCCTCGGACAGGGGGGTCGGTACAATGAGCAGTTCTTC. Translating it yields CASSLGQGGRYNEQFF.

This clone has only a few counts. J is TRBJ1-1 and V is TRBV19; D is perhaps TRBD1 (6 bases). Germline V gene data show CDR1 as LNHDA and CDR2 as SQIVND (reference sequence). The CDR3 extends over 15 amino acids. V was clipped by 4 bases and J by 2 bases, with 14 bases between them. CDR3 DNA: TGTGCCAGTAGTAATACACAGGGCCCCAACACTGAAGCTTTCTTT. Encoded protein: CASSNTQGPNTEAFF.

The chain has TRBV30 and TRBJ2-5; the match to TRBD2 covers 8 bases. The ends lost 3 bases at V and 6 bases at J; junction bases unmatched: 15. Germline-derived CDR1 and CDR2 are GTSNPN and SVGIG (reference sequence). The CDR3 is 16 residues long. The CDR3 DNA sequence: TGTGCCTGGAGAAGGGTCAGCGGGGGCTACGGGCAGACCCAGTACTTC. Translation gives CAWRRVSGGYGQTQYF.

The chain employs TRBV30 and TRBJ1-5; 8 positions match TRBD1. CDR1 and CDR2 (germline): GTSNPN, SVGIG (reference sequence). CDR3 size: 13 residues. V dropped 4 bases and J dropped 7; count of bases not matched to a gene: 6. The CDR3 sequence: CAWTTGEDQPQHF. Here the CDR3 DNA reads TGTGCCTGGACGACAGGGGAAGACCAGCCCCAGCATTTT.

The chain has TRBV7-9 and TRBJ2-3; TRBD2 aligns across 7 bases. The CDR3 is made up of 14 amino acids. V lost 4 bases to trimming and J lost 4 bases; unmatched junction nucleotides: 5. Per germline, CDR1 SEHNR and CDR2 FQNEAQ (reference sequence). The CDR3 DNA reads as TGTGCCAGCAGCTCAGTACGGGGGGCAGATACGCAGTATTTT. Protein sequence: CASSSVRGADTQYF.

This clone came up a few times. The chain joins TRBV11-3 to TRBJ1-1; tentative D call: TRBD1 (5 bases). Germline V gene lookup returns CDR1 SGHNT and CDR2 YENEEA. This CDR3 has 15 amino acids. Trimming shortened V by 5 bases and J by 1 base, and 14 bases separated the two germline ends. CDR3 DNA: TGTGCCAGCAGCCAGGGTGGAGGGTCGAACACTGAAGCTTTCTTT. This gives the protein CASSQGGGSNTEAFF.

This chain links TRBV6-5 with TRBJ1-1, with 8 bases matching TRBD1. Per germline, CDR1 MNHEY and CDR2 SVGAGI. The CDR3 loop spans 16 amino acids. V trimming: 0 bases; J trimming: 2 bases; junction bases outside the gene matches: 5. The CDR3 reads CASSYSSGTGNTEAFF. The CDR3 DNA follows: TGTGCCAGCAGTTACTCGAGCGGGACAGGCAACACTGAAGCTTTCTTT.

The CDR3 loop is CASSDRGYYGYTF. In DNA, the CDR3 is TGTGCCAGCAGCGACCGAGGGTACTATGGCTACACCTTC. The chain recombines TRBV6-5 with TRBJ1-2; D gene unclear. Germline V gene lookup returns CDR1 MNHEY and CDR2 SVGAGI. V lost 6 bases and J 3 bases, leaving 11 bases between the germline ends. This CDR3 region has 13 residues.

This clone was seen once. This chain links TRBV4-3 with TRBJ2-3; 7 bases match TRBD1. The CDR3 consists of 16 residues. The V gene end was trimmed by 3 bases and the J gene end by 4 bases; junction bases not matched to a gene: 10. In germline, CDR1 is LGHNA, CDR2 YSLEER. The CDR3 spells CASSHLTTGFADTQYF. The CDR3 DNA sequence: TGCGCCAGCAGCCACCTTACGACAGGGTTCGCAGATACGCAGTATTTT.